This entry concerns a single T cell receptor beta chain. Its antigen is not known. RNA was extracted from bulk tissue without any cell sorting. The data belong to a study of tumor and adjacent non-tumor tissue in lung cancer. For the study at large: Aged roughly 31 to 85 years, patients included 9 to 11 men and a handful of women with stage I to III disease. Samples averaged about 3.8 million productive TCRbeta reads each.

TCRbeta libraries were built with three rounds of nested PCR, modified from ARM-PCR. TCRdb reanalysed the multiplex PCR reads using MiXCR and keeps one entry per CDR3 protein. The sample has around 140,000 distinct CDR3 sequences, about 71% seen once. Overall study results and limits: TCR diversity was significantly greater in tumor than normal lung tissue. In normal lung, the top 100 clones were significantly more dominant than in tumor.

This clonotype was sampled from a man aged 55 to 70 with small cell lung cancer. The source material was lung tumor tissue.

The DNA of the CDR3 is TGCAGTGCTAGAGATTTAGTGACAGGGAGGGACTTAGAAGCTTTCTTT. Residues: CSARDLVTGRDLEAFF. This sequence joins TRBV20-1 and TRBJ1-1; TRBD1 aligns across 7 bases. Germline CDR1 reads DFQATT; CDR2 reads SNEGSKA (reference sequence). This CDR3 has 16 residues. V shed 0 bases and J 8 bases; nucleotides not matched to a gene: 15.